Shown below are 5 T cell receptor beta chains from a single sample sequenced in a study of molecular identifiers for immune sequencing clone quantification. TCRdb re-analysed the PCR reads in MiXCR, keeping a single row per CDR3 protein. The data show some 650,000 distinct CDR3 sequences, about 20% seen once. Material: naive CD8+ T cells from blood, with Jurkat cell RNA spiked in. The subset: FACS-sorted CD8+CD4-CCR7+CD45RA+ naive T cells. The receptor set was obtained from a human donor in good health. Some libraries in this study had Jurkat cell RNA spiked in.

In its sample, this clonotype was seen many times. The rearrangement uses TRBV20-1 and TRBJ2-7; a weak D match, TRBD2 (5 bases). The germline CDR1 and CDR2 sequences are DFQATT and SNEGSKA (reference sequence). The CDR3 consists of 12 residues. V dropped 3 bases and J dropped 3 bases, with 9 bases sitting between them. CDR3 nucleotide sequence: TGCAGTGCTAGGGACTCCTACTACGAGCAGTACTTC. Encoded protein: CSARDSYYEQYF.

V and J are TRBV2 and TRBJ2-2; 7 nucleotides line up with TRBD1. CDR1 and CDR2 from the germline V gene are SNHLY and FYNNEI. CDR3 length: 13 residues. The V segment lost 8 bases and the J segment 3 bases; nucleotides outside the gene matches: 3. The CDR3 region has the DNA TGTGCCAGCGGGGACAGTTACACCGGGGAGCTGTTTTTT. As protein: CASGDSYTGELFF. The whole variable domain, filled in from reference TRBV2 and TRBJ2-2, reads EPEVTQTPSHQVTQMGQEVILRCVPISNHLYFYWYRQILGQKVEFLVSFYNNEISEKSEIFDDQFSVERPDGSNFTLKIRSTKLEDSAMYFCASGDSYTGELFFGEGSRLTVL.

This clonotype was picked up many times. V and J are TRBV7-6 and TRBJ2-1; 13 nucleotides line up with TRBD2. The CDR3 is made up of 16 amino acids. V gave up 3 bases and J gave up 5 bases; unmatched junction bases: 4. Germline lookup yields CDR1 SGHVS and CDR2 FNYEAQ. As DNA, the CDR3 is TGTGCCAGCAGCTTGGAGGGACTAGCGGGGCACAATGAGCAGTTCTTC. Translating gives CASSLEGLAGHNEQFF.

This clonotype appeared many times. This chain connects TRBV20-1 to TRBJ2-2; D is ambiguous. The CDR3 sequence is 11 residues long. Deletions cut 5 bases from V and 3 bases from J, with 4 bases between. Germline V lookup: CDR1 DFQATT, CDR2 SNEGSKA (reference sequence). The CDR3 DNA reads TGCAGTGCTCCAGACACCGGGGAGCTGTTTTTT. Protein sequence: CSAPDTGELFF.

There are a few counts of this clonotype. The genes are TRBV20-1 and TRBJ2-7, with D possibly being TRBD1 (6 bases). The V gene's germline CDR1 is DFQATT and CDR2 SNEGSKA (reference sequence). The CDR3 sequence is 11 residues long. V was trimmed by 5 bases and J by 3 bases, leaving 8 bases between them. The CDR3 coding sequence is TGCAGTGCTGGGACATTCTACGAGCAGTACTTC. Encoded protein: CSAGTFYEQYF.